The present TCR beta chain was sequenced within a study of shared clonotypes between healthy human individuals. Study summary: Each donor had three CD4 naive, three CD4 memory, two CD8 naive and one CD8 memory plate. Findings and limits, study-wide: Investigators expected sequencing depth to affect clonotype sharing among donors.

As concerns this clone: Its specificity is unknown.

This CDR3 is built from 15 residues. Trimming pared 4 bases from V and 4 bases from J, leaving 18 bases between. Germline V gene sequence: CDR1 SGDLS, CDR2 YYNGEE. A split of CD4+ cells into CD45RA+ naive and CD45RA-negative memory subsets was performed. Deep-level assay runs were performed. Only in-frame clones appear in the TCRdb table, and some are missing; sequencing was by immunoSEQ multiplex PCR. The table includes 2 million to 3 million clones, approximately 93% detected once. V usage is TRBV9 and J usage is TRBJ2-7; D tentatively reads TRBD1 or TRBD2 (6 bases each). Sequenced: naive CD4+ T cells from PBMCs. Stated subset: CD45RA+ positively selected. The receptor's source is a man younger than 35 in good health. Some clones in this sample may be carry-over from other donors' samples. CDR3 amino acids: CASSPDGGRDYEQYF. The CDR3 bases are TGTGCCAGCAGCCCCGACGGGGGCCGCGATTACGAGCAGTACTTC.